This T cell receptor beta chain is drawn from a study of blood T cells in healthy people across ages. Primers used in a second PCR of roughly 6 to 11 cycles were a sample-barcoded 5' primer and a J-beta primer mix. TCRdb re-called the 5' RACE reads through MiXCR, storing one row per CDR3 protein. The data show 1.2 million to 1.5 million distinct CDR3 sequences, approximately 38% seen once. This clonotype was found once. After removal of 3 bases from V and 1 base from J, the junction contained 4 bases not matched to a gene. From germline, CDR1 is SGHRS and CDR2 YFSETQ. The CDR3 sequence is 15 residues long.

The TCR originated in a woman between 18 and 29 years old in good health. The sample was blood. The chain links TRBV5-1 to TRBJ2-1; 7 bases map to TRBD2. The CDR3 protein is CASSSAGASYNEQFF. CDR3 in DNA: TGCGCCAGCAGCTCTGCGGGAGCTTCCTACAATGAGCAGTTCTTC.